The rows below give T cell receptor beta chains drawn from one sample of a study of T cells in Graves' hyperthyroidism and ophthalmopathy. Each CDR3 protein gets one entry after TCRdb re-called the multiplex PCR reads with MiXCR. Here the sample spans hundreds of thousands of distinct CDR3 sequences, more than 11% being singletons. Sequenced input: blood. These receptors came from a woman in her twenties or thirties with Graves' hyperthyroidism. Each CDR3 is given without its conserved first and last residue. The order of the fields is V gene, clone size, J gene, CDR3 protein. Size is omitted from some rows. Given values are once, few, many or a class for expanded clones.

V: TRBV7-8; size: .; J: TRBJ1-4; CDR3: ASSWDRGADEKLF
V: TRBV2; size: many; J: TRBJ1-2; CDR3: ASTPKQAYGYT
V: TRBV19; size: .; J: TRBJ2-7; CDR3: ASTGRYSGSLKSYEQY
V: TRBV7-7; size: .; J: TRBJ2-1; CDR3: ASSLGRTNEQF
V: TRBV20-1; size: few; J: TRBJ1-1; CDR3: SASANGFSTEAF
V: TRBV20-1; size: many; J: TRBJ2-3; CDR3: SARLPARLADTQY
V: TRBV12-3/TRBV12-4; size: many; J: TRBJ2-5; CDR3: ASSLSGMETQY
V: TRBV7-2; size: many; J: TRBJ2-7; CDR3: ASSSIYRYEQY
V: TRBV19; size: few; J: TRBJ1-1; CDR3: ASRRTGMNTEAF
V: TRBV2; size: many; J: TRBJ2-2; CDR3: ASKGLRNTGELF
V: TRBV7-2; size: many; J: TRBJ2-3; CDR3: ASRIRTSGSTDTQY
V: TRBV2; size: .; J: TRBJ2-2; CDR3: ASSEQGAHTGELF
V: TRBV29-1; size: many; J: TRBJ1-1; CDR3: SASGGVEGGTEAF
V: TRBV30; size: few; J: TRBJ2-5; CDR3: AWSYETQY
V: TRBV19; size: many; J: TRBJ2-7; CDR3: ASSPTTGSYEQY
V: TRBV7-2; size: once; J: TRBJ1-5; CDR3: ASSSGTGFQPQH
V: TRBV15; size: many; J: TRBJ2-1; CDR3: ATSRGERGRTNNEQF
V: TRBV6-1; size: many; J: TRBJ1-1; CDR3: ASNNVGQTNTEAF
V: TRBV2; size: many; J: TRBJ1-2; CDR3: ASSVWEGRGYT
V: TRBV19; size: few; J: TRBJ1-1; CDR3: ASSIALWTPEAF
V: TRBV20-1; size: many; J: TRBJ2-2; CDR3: SAPDPRQGPFGELF
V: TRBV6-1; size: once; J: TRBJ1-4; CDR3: ASSQEKLF
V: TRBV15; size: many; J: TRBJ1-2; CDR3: ATSRDPKGGYGYT
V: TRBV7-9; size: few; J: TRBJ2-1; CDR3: ASGKAGGPGNEQF
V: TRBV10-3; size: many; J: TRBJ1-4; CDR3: AISESGGTNEKLF
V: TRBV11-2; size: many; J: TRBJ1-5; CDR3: ASSNTGNQPQH
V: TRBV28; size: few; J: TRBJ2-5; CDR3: ASSFLSESQETQY
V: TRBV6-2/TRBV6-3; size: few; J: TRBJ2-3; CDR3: ASSYSERAGSTDTQY
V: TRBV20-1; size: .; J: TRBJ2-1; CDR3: SANGGGINEQF
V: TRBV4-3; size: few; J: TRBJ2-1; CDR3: ASSHPGLADIGEQF
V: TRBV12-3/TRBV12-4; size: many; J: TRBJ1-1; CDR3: ASSWARHTEAF
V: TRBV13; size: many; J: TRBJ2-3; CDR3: ASSFRDFPQTQY
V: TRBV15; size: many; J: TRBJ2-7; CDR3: ATSRDTSGQY
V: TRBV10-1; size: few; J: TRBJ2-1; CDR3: ASSESWGSTYNEQF
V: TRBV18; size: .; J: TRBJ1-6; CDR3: ASSFRGQAINSPLH